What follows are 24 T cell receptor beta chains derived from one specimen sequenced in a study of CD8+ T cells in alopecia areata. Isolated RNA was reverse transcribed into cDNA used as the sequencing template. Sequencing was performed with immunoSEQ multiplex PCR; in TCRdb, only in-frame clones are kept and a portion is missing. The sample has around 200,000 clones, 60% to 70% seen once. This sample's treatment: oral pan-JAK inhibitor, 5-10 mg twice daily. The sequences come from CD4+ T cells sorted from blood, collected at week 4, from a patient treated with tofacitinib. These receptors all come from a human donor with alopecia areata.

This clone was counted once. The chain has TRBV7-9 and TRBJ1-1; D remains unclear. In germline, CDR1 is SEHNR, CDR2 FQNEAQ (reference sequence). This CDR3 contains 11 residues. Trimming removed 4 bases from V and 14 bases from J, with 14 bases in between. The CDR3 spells CASSSERRGFF. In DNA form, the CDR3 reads TGTGCCAGCAGCTCAGAGAGAAGAGGCTTCTTT.

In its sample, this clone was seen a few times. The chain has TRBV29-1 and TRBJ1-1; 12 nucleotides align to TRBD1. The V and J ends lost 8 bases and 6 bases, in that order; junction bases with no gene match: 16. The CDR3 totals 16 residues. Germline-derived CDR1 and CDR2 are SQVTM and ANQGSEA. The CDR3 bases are TGCAGCACGTGGGGGGACAGGGGGCTTATAATCCCTGAAGCTTTCTTT. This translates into CSTWGDRGLIIPEAFF.

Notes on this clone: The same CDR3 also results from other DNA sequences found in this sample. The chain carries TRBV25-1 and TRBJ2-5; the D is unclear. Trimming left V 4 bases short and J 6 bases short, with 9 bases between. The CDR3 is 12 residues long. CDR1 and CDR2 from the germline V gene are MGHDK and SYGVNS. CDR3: CASSGGMKTQYF. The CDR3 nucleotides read TGTGCCAGCAGTGGGGGTATGAAGACCCAGTACTTC.

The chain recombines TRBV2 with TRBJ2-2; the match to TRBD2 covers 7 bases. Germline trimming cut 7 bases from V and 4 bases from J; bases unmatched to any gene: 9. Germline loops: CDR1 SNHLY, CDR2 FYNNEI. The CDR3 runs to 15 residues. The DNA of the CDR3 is TGTGCCAGCAAAACTCTAGCGGCGAGCACCGGGGAGCTGTTTTTT. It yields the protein CASKTLAASTGELFF.

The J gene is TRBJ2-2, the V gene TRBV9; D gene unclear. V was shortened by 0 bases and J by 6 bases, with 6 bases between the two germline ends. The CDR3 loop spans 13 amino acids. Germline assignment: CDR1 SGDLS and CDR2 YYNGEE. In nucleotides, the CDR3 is TGTGCCAGCAGCGTAGTTTTCGCCGGGGAGCTGTTTTTT. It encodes CASSVVFAGELFF. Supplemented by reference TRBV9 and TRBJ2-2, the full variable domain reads DSGVTQTPKHLITATGQRVTLRCSPRSGDLSVYWYQQSLDQGLQFLIQYYNGEERAKGNILERFSAQQFPDLHSELNLSSLELGDSALYFCASSVVFAGELFFGEGSRLTVL.

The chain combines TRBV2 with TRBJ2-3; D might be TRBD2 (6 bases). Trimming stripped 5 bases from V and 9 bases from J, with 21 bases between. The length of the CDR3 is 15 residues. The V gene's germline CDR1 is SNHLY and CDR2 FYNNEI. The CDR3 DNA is TGTGCCAGCAGTCTAGCGAGGGGTGGGACGGGGACGCAGTATTTT. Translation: CASSLARGGTGTQYF.

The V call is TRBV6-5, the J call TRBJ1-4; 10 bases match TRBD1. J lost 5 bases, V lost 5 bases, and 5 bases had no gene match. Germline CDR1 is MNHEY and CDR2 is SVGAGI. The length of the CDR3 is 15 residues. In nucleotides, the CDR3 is TGTGCCAGCAGTGGCGGACAGGGGGGGAATGAAAAACTGTTTTTT. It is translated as CASSGGQGGNEKLFF.

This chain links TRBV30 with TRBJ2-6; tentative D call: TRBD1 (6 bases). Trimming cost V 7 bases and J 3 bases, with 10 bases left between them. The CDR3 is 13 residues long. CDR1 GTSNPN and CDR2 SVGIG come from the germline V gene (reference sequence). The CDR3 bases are TGTGCCTCCCAGGGGTTTGGGGCCAACGTCCTGACTTTC. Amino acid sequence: CASQGFGANVLTF.

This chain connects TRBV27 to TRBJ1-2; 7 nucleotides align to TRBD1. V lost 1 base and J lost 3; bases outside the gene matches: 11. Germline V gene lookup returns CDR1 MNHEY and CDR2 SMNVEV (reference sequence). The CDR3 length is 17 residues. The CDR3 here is CASSLYGVRGEDYGYTF. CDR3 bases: TGTGCCAGCAGTTTATACGGGGTCAGGGGGGAAGACTATGGCTACACCTTC.

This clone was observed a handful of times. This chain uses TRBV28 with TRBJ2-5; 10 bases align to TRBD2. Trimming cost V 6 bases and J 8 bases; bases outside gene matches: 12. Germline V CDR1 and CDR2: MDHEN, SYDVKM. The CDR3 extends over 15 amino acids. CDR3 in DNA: TGTGCCAGCAGCTCGCCGGGACTAGCGCAAAGTACCCAGTACTTC. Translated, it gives CASSSPGLAQSTQYF.

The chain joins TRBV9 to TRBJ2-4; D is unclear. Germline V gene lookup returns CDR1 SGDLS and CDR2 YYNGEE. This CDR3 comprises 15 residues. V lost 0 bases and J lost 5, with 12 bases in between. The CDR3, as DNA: TGTGCCAGCAGCGTAGAGGGTAAGACGGAAAACATTCAGTACTTC. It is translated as CASSVEGKTENIQYF.

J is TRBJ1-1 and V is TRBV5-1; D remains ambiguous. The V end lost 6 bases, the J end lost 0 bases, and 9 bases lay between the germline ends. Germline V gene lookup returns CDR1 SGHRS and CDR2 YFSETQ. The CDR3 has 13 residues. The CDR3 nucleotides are TGCGCCAGCAACGACGGTATGAACACTGAAGCTTTCTTT. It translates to CASNDGMNTEAFF.

CDR3 in DNA: TGCGCCAGCAGCTCCAGGAGCGGTTCGAACACCGGGGAGCTGTTTTTT. It encodes CASSSRSGSNTGELFF. This chain joins TRBV5-1 and TRBJ2-2, with a weak D call TRBD2 (5 bases). Germline-derived CDR1 and CDR2 are SGHRS and YFSETQ. The V end lost 3 bases, the J end lost 0 bases, and 12 bases lay between the germline ends. The length of the CDR3 is 16 residues.

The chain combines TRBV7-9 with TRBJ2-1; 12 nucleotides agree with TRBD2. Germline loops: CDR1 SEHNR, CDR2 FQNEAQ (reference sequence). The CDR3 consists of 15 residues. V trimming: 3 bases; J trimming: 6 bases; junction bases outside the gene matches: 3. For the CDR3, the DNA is TGTGCCAGCAGCTTGACTAGCGGGAGCCCCAATGAGCAGTTCTTC. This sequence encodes CASSLTSGSPNEQFF.

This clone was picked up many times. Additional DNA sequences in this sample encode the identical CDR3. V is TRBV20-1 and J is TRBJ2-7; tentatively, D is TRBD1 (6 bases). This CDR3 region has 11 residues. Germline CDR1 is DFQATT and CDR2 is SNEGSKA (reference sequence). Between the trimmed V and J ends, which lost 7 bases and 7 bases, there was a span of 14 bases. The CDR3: CSVPTGGEQYF. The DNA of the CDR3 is TGCAGTGTCCCGACAGGCGGTGAGCAGTACTTC.

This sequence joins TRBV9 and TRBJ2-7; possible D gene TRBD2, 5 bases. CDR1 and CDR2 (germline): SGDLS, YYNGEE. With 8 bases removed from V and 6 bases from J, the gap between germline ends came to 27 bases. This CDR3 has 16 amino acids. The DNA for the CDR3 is TGTGCCAGTTCCCCGCGTCGGAGGTCCCAAATCTCCGAGCAGTACTTC. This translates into CASSPRRRSQISEQYF. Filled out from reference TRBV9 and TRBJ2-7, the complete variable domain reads DSGVTQTPKHLITATGQRVTLRCSPRSGDLSVYWYQQSLDQGLQFLIQYYNGEERAKGNILERFSAQQFPDLHSELNLSSLELGDSALYFCASSPRRRSQISEQYFGPGTRLTVT.

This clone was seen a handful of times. The CDR3 spells CSVSGQVAYGYTF. CDR3 nucleotide sequence: TGCAGCGTTTCTGGACAGGTAGCCTATGGCTACACCTTC. This sequence joins TRBV29-1 and TRBJ1-2; 7 nucleotides line up with TRBD1. The CDR3 runs 13 residues. The germline V gene encodes CDR1 SQVTM and CDR2 ANQGSEA. V was pared by 5 bases and J by 4 bases, with 7 bases of the junction left unmatched.

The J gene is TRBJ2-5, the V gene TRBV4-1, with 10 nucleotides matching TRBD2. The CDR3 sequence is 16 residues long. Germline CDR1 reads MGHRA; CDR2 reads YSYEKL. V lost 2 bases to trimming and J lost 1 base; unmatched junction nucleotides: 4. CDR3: CASSQFRLAGQETQYF. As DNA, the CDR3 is TGCGCCAGCAGCCAATTTAGACTAGCGGGCCAAGAGACCCAGTACTTC.

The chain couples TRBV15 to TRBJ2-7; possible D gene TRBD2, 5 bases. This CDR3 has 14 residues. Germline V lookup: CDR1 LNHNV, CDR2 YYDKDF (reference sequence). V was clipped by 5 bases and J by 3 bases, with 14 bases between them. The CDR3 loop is CATSSEPGIYEQYF. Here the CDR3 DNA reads TGTGCCACCAGCTCGGAGCCGGGAATCTACGAGCAGTACTTC.

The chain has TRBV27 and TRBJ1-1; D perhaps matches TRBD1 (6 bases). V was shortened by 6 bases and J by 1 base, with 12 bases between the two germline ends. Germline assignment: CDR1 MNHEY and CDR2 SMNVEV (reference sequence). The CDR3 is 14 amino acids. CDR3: CASRPTGGNTEAFF. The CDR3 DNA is TGTGCCAGCAGACCGACAGGAGGGAACACTGAAGCTTTCTTT.

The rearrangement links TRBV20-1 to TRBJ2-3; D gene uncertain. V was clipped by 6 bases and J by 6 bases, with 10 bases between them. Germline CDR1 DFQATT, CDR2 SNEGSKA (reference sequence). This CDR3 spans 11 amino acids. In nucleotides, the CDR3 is TGCAGTGCCATGCCGGGCGATACGCAGTATTTT. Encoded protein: CSAMPGDTQYF.

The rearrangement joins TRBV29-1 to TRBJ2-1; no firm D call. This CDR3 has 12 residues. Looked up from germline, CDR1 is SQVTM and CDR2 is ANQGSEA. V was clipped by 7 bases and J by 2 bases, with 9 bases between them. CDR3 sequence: CSGGRPYNEQFF. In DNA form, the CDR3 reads TGCAGCGGAGGAAGGCCCTACAATGAGCAGTTCTTC.

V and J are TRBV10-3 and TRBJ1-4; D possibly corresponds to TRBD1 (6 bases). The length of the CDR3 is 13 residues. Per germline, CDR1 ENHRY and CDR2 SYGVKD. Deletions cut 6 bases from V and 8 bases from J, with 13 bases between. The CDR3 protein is CAISPGAREKLFF. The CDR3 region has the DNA TGTGCCATCAGCCCAGGGGCCCGAGAAAAACTGTTTTTT.

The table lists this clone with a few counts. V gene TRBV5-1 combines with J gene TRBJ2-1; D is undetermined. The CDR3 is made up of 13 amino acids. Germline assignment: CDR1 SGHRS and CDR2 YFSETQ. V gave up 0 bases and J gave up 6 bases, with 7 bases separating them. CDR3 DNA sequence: TGCGCCAGCAGCTTGGAAGCTTCCAATGAGCAGTTCTTC. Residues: CASSLEASNEQFF.